This paragraph reports one T cell receptor (beta chain). Its target antigen remains unknown. No much larger clone is present one base from it, and per-base qualities are unavailable. This sample is part of a study of T cell repertoires in cytomegalovirus infection (dated by TCRdb to the late 2010s). Looking at the study overall: Recently identified HLA-C-restricted CMV epitopes, whose presentation resists viral immunomodulation, were targeted by peptide stimulations together with well-studied HLA-B-restricted epitopes. Donor HLA type was relevant to the analysis, as public TCR beta signatures indicated carriage of CMV infection together with the matching HLA type.

Its CDR3 holds 15 amino acids, cysteine through phenylalanine. The only DNA kept is the CDR3, 45 bases in frame from the first base. Ends trimmed: V by 0 bases, J by 2 bases; bases unmatched to a gene: 5. CDR1 DFQATT and CDR2 SNEGSKA are derived from the germline V gene (reference sequence). According to the study, the label for this sample's treatment or condition signals: in vitro stimulation with specific CMV peptide epitopes to enrich CMV-specific T cells. These reads were obtained on an Illumina HiSeq 1500. In TCRdb, the public reads were trimmed at Q25 with fastp and aligned with MiXCR, with productive beta chains retained. All rows with the same CDR3 protein become a single entry with the most common DNA and genes. The sample table contains about 570,000 distinct CDR3 sequences; only one count was recorded for approximately 40% of them. About half of the sample is held by the ten biggest clonotypes.

The full study reports these points: Carriers of CMV infection plus the relevant HLA type were discriminated by the cumulative frequency of public TCR beta family members in the study cohort and in an independent approximately 340-donor cohort. The ex vivo response was dominated by HLA-C-restricted CMV-specific TCR beta clonotypes, which also provided the single most frequent clonotype in two of eight donors.

This TCR was sampled from a human donor in good health (CMV status not recorded). Some clones in this sample may be carry-over from other donors' samples. The sequence links TRBV20-1 to TRBJ2-5; TRBD2 lines up with 8 middle nucleotides. The source material was cultured PBMCs, sampled from culture after CMV antigen stimulation. The CDR3 reads CSARDSGGAQETQYF. The bases are TGCAGTGCTAGAGATTCCGGGGGGGCTCAAGAGACCCAGTACTTC.